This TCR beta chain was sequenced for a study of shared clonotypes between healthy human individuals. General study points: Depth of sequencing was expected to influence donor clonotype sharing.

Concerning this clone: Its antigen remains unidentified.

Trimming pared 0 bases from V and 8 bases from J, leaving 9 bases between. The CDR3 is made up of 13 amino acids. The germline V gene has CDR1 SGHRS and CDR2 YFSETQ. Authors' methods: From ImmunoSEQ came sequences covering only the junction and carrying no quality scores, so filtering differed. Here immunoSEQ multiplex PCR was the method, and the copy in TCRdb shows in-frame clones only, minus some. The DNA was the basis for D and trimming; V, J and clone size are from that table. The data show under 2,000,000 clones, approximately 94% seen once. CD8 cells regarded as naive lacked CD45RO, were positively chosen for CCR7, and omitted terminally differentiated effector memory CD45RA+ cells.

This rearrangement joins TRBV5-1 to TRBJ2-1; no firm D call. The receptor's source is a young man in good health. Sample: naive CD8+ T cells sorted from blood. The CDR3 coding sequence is TGCGCCAGCAGCTTGGACAGTTCGTATGAGCAGTTCTTC. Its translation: CASSLDSSYEQFF.